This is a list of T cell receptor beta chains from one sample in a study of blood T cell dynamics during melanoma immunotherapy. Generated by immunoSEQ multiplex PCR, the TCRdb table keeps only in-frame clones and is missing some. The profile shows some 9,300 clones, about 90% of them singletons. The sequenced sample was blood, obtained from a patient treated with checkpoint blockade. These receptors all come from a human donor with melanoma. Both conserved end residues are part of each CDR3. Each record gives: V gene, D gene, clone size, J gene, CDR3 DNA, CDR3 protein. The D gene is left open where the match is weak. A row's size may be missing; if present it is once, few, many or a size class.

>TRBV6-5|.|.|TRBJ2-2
TGTGCCAGCAGCCCCGGGCAGGGTTTCGGCGGGGAGCTGTTTTTT
CASSPGQGFGGELFF
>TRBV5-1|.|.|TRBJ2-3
TGCGCCAGCAGCTTGGGGACAGGGAGGGCAGATACGCAGTATTTT
CASSLGTGRADTQYF
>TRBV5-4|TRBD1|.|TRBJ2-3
TGTGCCACCCGGACAGGGGCGGCAGATACGCAGTATTTT
CATRTGAADTQYF
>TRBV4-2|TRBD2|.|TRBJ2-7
TGTGCCAGCAGCCACCCCACTAGCGAAATCTCCTACGAGCAGTACTTC
CASSHPTSEISYEQYF
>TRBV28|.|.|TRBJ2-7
TGTGCCAGCAGCCTACGAGGGAGCCCCAGGCGCGAGCAGTACTTC
CASSLRGSPRREQYF
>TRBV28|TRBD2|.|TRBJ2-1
TGTGCCAGCAATTCCCTAGCGGGAGGGAGGAATGAGCAGTTCTTC
CASNSLAGGRNEQFF
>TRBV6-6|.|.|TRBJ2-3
TGTGCCAGCAGTTGGCAGGGAGATACGCAGTATTTT
CASSWQGDTQYF
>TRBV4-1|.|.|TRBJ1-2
TGCGCCAGCAGCCAAGAACGGGGGGCCCTTTATGGCTACACCTTC
CASSQERGALYGYTF
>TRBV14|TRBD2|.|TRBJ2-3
TGTGCCAGCACGCCGGGACTAGCCCTCACAGATACGCAGTATTTT
CASTPGLALTDTQYF
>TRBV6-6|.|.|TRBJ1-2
TGTGCCAGCAGTCCAGCGGGGGGGGACGTCGACTATGGCTACACCTTC
CASSPAGGDVDYGYTF
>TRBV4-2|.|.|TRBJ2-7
TGTGCCAGCAGCTCCCGAGGGGGGACCAGGGCGGTAGGCGAGCAGTACTTC
CASSSRGGTRAVGEQYF
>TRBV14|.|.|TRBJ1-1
TGTGCCAGCGGCGGACATTATACTGAAGCTTTCTTT
CASGGHYTEAFF
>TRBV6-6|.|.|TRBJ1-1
TGTGCCAGCACCACGGCCCAAGGGACTGAAGCTTTCTTT
CASTTAQGTEAFF
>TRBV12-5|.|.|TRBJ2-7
TGTGCTAGTGGTTCGCCAGGGCGCACACCCTACGAGCAGTACTTC
CASGSPGRTPYEQYF
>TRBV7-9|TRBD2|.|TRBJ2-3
TGTGCCAGCAGCCCCCGGGGGGGGTACACAGATACGCAGTATTTT
CASSPRGGYTDTQYF
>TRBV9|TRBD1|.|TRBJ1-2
TGTGCCAGCAGCGTAAGAGGGACAGGAGTCTATGGCTACACCTTC
CASSVRGTGVYGYTF
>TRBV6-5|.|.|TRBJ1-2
TGTGCCAGCAGTCCCTCTGGGGCCTATTATGGCTACACCTTC
CASSPSGAYYGYTF
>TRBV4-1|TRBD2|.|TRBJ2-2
TGCGCCAGCAGCCAACTGGGGCTAGCGGGAGGTCGGACCGGGGAGCTGTTTTTT
CASSQLGLAGGRTGELFF
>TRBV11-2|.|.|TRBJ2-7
TGTGCCAGCCCCCCCGCGGGGAGTCATTACGAGCAGTACTTC
CASPPAGSHYEQYF
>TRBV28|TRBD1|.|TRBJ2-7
TGTGCCAGCAGCCGAGGAACAGGGGTCTACGAGCAGTACTTC
CASSRGTGVYEQYF
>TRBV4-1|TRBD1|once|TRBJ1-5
TGCGCCAGCAGCTACGGGACAGTTAGCAATCAGCCCCAGCATTTT
CASSYGTVSNQPQHF
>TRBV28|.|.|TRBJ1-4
TGTGCCAGCAGTTTGGGGGGGGGCTGGGAAAAACTGTTTTTT
CASSLGGGWEKLFF